This TCR beta chain was recorded in a study of OX40 agonist ivuxolimab in advanced cancers. Findings and limits, study-wide: CD4+ and CD8+ blood T cells expanded clonally by week 6 at 0.1 to 3.0 mg/kg. On average, a greater number of expanded clones characterised CD8+ T cells relative to CD4+.

The CDR3 consists of 14 residues. Germline-derived CDR1 and CDR2 are SGHRS and YFSETQ. V lost 4 bases and J lost 2; bases outside the gene matches: 3. As for this clone: Its antigen is not identified.

Assay: immunoSEQ multiplex PCR; the TCRdb copy retains only in-frame clones and omits some. The table includes some 70,000 clones, over 70% detected once. The sample consisted of CD4+ or CD8+ T cells sorted from blood, taken in a trial of the OX40 agonist ivuxolimab. The clonotype comes from an adult with an advanced solid tumor such as melanoma, head and neck, liver or kidney cancer. The rearrangement links TRBV5-1 to TRBJ2-5; TRBD1 matches at 9 bases. The CDR3 loop is CASSHGQGQETQYF. For the CDR3, the DNA is TGCGCCAGCAGCCACGGACAGGGGCAAGAGACCCAGTACTTC.